The text below deals with one T cell receptor (beta chain). Assay: immunoSEQ multiplex PCR; the TCRdb copy retains only in-frame clones and omits some. The sample shows tens of thousands of clones, approximately 90% of them seen only once. This sample is drawn from a study of T cell changes during pregnancy in multiple sclerosis. Per the germline V gene, CDR1 is LGHNA and CDR2 is YNFKEQ. V shed 2 bases and J 0 bases; nucleotides not matched to a gene: 4. The CDR3 consists of 17 residues. The sample in question was peripheral blood, obtained in the first trimester of pregnancy. The rearrangement uses TRBV4-2 and TRBJ2-3; 11 bases are a match to TRBD2. The TCR was taken from a female donor in good health, enrolled as a control in a pregnancy study. The CDR3 spells CASSQTLAGGSTDTQYF. CDR3 nucleotide sequence: TGTGCCAGCAGCCAAACCTTAGCGGGAGGGAGCACAGATACGCAGTATTTT.